The T cell receptor beta chain under discussion was sequenced for a study of T-cell reconstitution after alpha-beta-depleted transplantation in children. Molecular barcoding with unique molecular identifiers was used for the TCRbeta library. TCRdb analysed the PCR reads with MiXCR anew, one entry per CDR3 protein. The data show tens of thousands of distinct CDR3 sequences, roughly 6.3% seen once. Germline lookup yields CDR1 SGHNT and CDR2 YYREEE (reference sequence). Trimming stripped 2 bases from V and 1 base from J, with 7 bases between. This CDR3 has 14 amino acids. This sequence was found in a male patient between 10 and 17 years old who had a stem cell transplant for acute myeloid leukemia, so the T cells may come from the graft donor. Sequencing used PBMCs, mostly from graft donor cells, obtained 180 days after TCRalphabeta/CD19-depleted stem cell transplant. The V and J genes are TRBV5-4 and TRBJ2-4; possibly TRBD1 or TRBD2 for D (5 bases each). CDR3 nucleotides: TGTGCCAGCAGCTTTGGGGGTGCCAAAAACATTCAGTACTTC. Translation gives CASSFGGAKNIQYF. The entire variable domain, with the rest obtained from reference TRBV5-4 and TRBJ2-4, is as follows: ETGVTQSPTHLIKTRGQQVTLRCSSQSGHNTVSWYQQALGQGPQFIFQYYREEENGRGNFPPRFSGLQFPNYSSELNVNALELDDSALYLCASSFGGAKNIQYFGAGTRLSVL.